This TCR beta chain was retrieved from a study of T cell responses to AZD1222 COVID-19 vaccine. The table came from immunoSEQ multiplex PCR; TCRdb's copy has only in-frame clones and leaves some out. The data contain roughly 150,000 clones, roughly 92% of them singletons. On this clone itself: Its antigen is not identified.

The CDR3 sequence is 13 residues long. Trimming cost V 0 bases and J 4 bases, with 6 bases left between them. Germline V CDR1 and CDR2: KGHSH, LQKENI. Study-wide findings and caveats: The study found Spike-specific TCR breadth and depth rose after two AZD1222 doses. Sampling that yielded the repertoires occurred only after the peak T cell response. Mapped onto spike, vaccine-associated CD4 TCRs spanned it and were dominant at 160-218 and 743-854. It should be noted that donors were predominantly white British and more often female, and clonal diversity was possibly underestimated.

The TCR originated in an adult in good health. This material consisted of peripheral blood, taken on day 0 of AZD1222 vaccination. V usage is TRBV18 and J usage is TRBJ2-5; D is undetermined. The chain's CDR3 is CASSPPGRETQYF. The CDR3 DNA reads TGTGCCAGCTCACCACCGGGTCGAGAGACCCAGTACTTC.